This T cell receptor beta chain appears in the sequencing data of a study of T cell responses to AZD1222 COVID-19 vaccine. Study-wide results and caveats: The donor cohort was predominantly white British with a female majority, and clonal diversity may have been underestimated. Repertoire collection took place solely once the T cell response had peaked.

This table comes from immunoSEQ multiplex PCR, and its TCRdb copy is limited to in-frame clones, with some not included. Among about 83,000 clones listed, approximately 85% were seen once. Remarks on this clone: Its antigen is not identified.

The origin of this receptor is an adult in good health. Sequences were derived from peripheral blood, sampled on day 0 of AZD1222 vaccination.

The CDR3 nucleotides read TGTGCCAGCAGCTTAGAGGTCTTCGACCTCTCTGGAAACACCATATATTTT. The encoded protein is CASSLEVFDLSGNTIYF. The chain carries TRBV11-2 and TRBJ1-3; D remains ambiguous. This CDR3 spans 17 amino acids. V was pared by 0 bases and J by 0 bases, with 12 bases between. The V gene's germline CDR1 is SGHAT and CDR2 FQNNGV.